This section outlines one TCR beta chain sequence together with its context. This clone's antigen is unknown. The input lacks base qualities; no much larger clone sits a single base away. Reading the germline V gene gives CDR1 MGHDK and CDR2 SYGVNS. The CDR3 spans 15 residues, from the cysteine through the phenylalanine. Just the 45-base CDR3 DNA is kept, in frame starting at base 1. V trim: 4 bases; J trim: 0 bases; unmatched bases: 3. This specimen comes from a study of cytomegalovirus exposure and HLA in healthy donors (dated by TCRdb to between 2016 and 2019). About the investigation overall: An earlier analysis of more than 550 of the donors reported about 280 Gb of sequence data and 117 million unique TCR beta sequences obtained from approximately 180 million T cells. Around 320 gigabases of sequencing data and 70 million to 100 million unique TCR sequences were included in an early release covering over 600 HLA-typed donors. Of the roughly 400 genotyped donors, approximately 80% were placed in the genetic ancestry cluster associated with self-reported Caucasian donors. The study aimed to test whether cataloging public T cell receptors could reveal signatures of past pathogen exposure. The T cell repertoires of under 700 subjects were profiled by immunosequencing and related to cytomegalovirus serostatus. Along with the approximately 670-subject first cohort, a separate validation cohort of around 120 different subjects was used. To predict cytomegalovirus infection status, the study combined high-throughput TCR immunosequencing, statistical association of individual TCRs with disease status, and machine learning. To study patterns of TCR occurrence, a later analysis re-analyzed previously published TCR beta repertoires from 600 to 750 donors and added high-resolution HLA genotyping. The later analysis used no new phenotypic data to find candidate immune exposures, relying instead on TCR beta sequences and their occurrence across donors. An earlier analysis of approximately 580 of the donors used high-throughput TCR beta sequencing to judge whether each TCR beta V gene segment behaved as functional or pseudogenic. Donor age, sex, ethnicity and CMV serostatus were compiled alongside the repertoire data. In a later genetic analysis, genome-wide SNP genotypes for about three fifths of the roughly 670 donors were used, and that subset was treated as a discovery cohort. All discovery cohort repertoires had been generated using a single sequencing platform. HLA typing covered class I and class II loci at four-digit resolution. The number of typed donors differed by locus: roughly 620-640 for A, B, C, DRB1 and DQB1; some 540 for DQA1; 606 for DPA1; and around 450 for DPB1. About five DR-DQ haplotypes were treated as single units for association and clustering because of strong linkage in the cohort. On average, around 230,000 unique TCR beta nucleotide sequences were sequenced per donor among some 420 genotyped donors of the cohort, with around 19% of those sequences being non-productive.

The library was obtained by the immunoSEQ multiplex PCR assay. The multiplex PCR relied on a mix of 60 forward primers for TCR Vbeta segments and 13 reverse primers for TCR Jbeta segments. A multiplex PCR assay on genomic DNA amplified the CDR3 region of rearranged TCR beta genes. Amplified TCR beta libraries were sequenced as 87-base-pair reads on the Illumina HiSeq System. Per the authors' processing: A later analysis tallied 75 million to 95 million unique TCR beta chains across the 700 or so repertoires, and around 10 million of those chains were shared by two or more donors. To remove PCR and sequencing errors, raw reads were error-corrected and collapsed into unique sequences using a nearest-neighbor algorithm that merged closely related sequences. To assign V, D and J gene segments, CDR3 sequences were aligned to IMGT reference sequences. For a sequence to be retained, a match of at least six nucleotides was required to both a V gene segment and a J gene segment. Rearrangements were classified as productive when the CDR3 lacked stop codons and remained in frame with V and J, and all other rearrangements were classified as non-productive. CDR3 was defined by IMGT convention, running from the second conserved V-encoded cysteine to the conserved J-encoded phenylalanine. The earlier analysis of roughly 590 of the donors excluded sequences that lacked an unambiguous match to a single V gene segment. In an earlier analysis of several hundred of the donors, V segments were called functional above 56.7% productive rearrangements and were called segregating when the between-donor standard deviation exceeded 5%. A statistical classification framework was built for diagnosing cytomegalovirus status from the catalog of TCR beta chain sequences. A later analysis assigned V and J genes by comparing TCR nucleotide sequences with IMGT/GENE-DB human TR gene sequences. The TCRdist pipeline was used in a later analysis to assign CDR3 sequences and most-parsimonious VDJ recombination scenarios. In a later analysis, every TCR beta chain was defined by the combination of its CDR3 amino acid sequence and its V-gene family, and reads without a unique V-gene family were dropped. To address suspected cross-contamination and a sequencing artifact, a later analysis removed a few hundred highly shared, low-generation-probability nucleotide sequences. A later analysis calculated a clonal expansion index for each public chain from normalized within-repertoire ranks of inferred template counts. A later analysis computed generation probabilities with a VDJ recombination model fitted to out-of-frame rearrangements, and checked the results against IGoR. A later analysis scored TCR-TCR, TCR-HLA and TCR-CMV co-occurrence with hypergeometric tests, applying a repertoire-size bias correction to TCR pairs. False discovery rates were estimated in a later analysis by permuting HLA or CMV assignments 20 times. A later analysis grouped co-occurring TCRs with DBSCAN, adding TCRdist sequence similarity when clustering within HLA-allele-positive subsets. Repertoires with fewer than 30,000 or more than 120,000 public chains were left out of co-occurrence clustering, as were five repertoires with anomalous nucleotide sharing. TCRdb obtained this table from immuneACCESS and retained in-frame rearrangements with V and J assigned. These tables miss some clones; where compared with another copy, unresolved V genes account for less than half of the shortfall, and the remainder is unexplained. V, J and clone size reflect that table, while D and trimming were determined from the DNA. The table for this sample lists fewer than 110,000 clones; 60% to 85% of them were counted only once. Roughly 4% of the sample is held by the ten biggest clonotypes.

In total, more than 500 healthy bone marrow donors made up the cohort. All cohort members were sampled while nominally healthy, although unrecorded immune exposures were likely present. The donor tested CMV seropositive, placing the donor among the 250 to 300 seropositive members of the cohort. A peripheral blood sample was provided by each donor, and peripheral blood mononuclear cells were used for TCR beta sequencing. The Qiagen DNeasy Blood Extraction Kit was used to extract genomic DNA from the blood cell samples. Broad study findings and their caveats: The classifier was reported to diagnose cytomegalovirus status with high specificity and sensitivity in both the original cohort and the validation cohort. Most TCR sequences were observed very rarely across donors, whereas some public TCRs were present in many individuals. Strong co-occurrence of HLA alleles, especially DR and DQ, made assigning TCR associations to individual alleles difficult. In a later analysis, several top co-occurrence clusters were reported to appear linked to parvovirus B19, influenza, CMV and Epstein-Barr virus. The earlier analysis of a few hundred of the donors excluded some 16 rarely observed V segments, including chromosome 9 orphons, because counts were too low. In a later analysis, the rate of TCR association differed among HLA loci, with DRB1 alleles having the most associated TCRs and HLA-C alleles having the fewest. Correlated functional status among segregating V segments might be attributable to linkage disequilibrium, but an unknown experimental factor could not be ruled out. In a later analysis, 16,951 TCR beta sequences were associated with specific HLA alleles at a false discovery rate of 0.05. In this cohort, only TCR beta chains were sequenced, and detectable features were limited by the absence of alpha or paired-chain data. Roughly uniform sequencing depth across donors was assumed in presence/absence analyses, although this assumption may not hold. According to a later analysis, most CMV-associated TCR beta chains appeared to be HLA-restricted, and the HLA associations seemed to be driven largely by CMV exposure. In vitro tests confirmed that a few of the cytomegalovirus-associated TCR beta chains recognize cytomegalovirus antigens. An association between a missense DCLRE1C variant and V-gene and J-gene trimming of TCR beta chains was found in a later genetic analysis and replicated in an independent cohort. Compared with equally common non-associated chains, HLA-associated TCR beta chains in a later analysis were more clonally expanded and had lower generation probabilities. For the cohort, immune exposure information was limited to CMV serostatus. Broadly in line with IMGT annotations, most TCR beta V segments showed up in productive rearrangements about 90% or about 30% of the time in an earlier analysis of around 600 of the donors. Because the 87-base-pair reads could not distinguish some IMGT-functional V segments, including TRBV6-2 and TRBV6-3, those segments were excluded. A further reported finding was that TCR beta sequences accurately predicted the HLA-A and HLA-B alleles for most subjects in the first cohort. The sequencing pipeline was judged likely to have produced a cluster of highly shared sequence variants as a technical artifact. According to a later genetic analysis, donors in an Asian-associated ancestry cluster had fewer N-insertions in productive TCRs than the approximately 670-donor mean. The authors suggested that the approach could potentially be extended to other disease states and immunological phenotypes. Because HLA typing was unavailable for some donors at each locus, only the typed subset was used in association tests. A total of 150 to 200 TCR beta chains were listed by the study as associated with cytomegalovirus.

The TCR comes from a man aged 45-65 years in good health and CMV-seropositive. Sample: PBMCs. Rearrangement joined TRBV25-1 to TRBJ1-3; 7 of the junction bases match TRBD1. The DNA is TGTGCCAGCAGTGGGGACAGCTACTCTGGAAACACCATATATTTT. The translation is CASSGDSYSGNTIYF. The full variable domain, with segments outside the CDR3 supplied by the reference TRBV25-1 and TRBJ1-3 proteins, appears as EADIYQTPRYLVIGTGKKITLECSQTMGHDKMYWYQQDPGMELHLIHYSYGVNSTEKGDLSSESTVSRIRTEHFPLTLESARPSHTSQYLCASSGDSYSGNTIYFGEGSWLTVV.